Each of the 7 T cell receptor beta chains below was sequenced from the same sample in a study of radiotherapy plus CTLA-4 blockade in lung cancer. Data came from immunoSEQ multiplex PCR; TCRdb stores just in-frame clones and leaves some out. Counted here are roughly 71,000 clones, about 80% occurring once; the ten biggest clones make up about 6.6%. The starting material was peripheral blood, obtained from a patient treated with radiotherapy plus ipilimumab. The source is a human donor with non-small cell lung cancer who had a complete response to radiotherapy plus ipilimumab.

The CDR3 loop reads CASSITRGTGANVLTF. Written as DNA, the CDR3 is TGTGCCAGCAGTATAACCCGGGGCACTGGGGCCAACGTCCTGACTTTC. The chain recombines TRBV27 with TRBJ2-6, with D perhaps matching TRBD1 or TRBD2 (5 bases each). The germline V gene encodes CDR1 MNHEY and CDR2 SMNVEV (reference sequence). V lost 5 bases to trimming and J lost 2 bases, with 13 bases between them. The CDR3 length is 16 residues.

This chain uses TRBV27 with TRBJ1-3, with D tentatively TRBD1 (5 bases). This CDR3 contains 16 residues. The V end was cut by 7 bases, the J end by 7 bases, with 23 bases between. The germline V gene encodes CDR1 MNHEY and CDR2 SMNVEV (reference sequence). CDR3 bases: TGTGCCAGCAACATACCCCTGGGACTTAGGAGGAACACCATATATTTT. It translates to CASNIPLGLRRNTIYF.

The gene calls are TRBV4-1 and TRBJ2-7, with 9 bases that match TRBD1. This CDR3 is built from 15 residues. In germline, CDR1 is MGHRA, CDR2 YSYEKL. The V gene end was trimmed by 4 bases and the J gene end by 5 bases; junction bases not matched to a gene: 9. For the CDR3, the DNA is TGCGCCAGCAGCCTCATCCGGGACAGGGTCCACGAGCAGTACTTC. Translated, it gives CASSLIRDRVHEQYF.

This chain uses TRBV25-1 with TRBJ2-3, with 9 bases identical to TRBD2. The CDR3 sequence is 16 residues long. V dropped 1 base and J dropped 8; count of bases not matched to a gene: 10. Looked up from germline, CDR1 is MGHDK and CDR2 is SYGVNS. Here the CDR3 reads CASSESAGGPEGTQYF. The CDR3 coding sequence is TGTGCCAGCAGTGAATCCGCGGGGGGGCCGGAAGGTACGCAGTATTTT.

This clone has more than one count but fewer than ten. The CDR3 sequence is CASSFWDRSQPQHF. The CDR3 nucleotides read TGTGCCAGCAGCTTTTGGGACAGGAGTCAGCCCCAGCATTTT. The V call is TRBV5-4, the J call TRBJ1-5, with TRBD1 identical over 8 bases. The V gene end was trimmed by 2 bases and the J gene end by 6 bases; junction bases not matched to a gene: 4. From germline, CDR1 is SGHNT and CDR2 YYREEE (reference sequence). CDR3 size: 14 residues. The full variable domain, completed using reference TRBV5-4 and TRBJ1-5, is ETGVTQSPTHLIKTRGQQVTLRCSSQSGHNTVSWYQQALGQGPQFIFQYYREEENGRGNFPPRFSGLQFPNYSSELNVNALELDDSALYLCASSFWDRSQPQHFGDGTRLSIL.

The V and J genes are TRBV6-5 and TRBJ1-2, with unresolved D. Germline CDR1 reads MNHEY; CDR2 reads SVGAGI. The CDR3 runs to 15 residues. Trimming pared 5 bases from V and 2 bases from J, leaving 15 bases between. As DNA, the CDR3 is TGTGCCAGCAGTGGACGACGCGCAGGAAACTATGGCTACACCTTC. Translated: CASSGRRAGNYGYTF.

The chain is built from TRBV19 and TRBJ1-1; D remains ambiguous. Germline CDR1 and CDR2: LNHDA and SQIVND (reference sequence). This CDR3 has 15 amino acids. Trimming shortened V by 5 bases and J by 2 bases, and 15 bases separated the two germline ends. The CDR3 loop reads CASSPWGDFNTEAFF. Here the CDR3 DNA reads TGTGCCAGTAGTCCTTGGGGAGACTTTAACACTGAAGCTTTCTTT. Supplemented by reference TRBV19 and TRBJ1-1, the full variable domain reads DGGITQSPKYLFRKEGQNVTLSCEQNLNHDAMYWYRQDPGQGLRLIYYSQIVNDFQKGDIAEGYSVSREKKESFPLTVTSAQKNPTAFYLCASSPWGDFNTEAFFGQGTRLTVV.